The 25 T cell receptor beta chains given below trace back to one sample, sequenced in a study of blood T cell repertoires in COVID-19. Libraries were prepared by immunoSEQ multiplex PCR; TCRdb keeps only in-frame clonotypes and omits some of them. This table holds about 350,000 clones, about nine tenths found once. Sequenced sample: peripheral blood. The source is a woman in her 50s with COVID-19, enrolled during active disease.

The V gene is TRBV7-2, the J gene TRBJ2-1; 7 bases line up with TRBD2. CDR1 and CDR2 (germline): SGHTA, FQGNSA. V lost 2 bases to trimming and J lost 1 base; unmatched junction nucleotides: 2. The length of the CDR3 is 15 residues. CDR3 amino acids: CASSLRRESYNEQFF. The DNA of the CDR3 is TGTGCCAGCAGCTTAAGGCGGGAGTCCTACAATGAGCAGTTCTTC.

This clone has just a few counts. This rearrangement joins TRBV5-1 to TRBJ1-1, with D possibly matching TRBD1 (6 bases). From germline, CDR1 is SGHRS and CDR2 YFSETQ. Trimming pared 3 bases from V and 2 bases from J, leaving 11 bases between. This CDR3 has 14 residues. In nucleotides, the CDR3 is TGCGCCAGCAGCTCCACAGGGTTTAACACTGAAGCTTTCTTT. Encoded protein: CASSSTGFNTEAFF.

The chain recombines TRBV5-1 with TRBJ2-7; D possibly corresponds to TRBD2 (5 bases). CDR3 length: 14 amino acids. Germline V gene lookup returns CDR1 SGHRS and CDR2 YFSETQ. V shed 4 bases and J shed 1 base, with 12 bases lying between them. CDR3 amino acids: CASSEDLGSYEQYF. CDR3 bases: TGCGCCAGCAGCGAGGACTTGGGATCCTACGAGCAGTACTTC.

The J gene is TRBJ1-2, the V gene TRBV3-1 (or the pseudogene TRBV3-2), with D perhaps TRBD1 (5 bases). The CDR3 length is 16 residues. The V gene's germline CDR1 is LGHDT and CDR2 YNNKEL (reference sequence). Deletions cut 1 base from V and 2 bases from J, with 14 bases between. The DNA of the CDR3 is TGTGCCAGCAGCCAAGGTGCAGGGTCGGAGAACTATGGCTACACCTTC. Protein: CASSQGAGSENYGYTF.

The CDR3 DNA is TGTGCCAGCAGCATACTAGCGGGAAGGGGAGAGACCCAGTACTTC. It codes for CASSILAGRGETQYF. The chain couples TRBV7-3 to TRBJ2-5; 10 bases are shared with TRBD2. This CDR3 contains 15 residues. Germline CDR1 is SGHTA and CDR2 is FQGTGA. The V segment lost 5 bases and the J segment 4 bases; nucleotides outside the gene matches: 7. Looking up the rest from reference TRBV7-3 and TRBJ2-5 gives the full variable domain: GAGVSQTPSNKVTEKGKYVELRCDPISGHTALYWYRQSLGQGPEFLIYFQGTGAADDSGLPNDRFFAVRPEGSVSTLKIQRTERGDSAVYLCASSILAGRGETQYFGPGTRLLVL.

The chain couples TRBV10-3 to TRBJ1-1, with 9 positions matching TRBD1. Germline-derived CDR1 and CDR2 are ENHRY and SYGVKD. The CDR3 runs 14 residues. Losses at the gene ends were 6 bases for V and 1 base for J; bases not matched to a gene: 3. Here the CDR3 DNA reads TGTGCCATCAGGGGACAGGGAACGAACACTGAAGCTTTCTTT. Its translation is CAIRGQGTNTEAFF.

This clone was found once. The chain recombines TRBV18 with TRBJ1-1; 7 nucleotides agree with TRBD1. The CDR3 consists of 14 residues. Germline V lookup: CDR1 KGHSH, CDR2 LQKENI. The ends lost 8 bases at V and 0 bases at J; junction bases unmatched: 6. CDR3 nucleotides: TGTGCCAGCACCCGGGACAGCATGAACACTGAAGCTTTCTTT. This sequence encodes CASTRDSMNTEAFF.

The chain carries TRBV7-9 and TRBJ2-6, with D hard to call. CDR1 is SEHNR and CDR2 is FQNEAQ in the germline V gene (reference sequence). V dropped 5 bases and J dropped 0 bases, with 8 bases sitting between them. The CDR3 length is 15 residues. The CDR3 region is CASSPHSSGANVLTF. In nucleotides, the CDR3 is TGTGCCAGCAGCCCCCACAGCTCTGGGGCCAACGTCCTGACTTTC.

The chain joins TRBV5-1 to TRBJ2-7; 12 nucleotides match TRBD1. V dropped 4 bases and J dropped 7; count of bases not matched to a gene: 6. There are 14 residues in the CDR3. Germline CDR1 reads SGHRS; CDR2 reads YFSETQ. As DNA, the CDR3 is TGCGCCAGCAGCGGGTGGGACAGGGGGCGAGAGCAGTACTTC. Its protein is CASSGWDRGREQYF.

The CDR3 sequence: CASSPGQGARGYTF. CDR3 DNA: TGCGCCAGCAGCCCCGGACAGGGGGCGAGAGGCTACACCTTC. V is TRBV5-1 and J is TRBJ1-2, with 11 bases that match TRBD1. The V gene's germline CDR1 is SGHRS and CDR2 YFSETQ. J was trimmed by 8 bases and V by 4 bases; bases with no gene match: 7. The CDR3 runs to 14 residues.

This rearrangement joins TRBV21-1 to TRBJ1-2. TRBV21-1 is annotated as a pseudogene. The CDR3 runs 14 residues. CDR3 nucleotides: TGTGCCAGCAGCAATCTAGGGGGAGGGTTCGGCTACACCTTC. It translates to CASSNLGGGFGYTF.

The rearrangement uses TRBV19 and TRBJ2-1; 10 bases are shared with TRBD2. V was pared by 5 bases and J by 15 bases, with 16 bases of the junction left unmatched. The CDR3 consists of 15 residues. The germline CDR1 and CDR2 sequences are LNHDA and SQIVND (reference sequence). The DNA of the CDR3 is TGTGCCAGTAGTGTCGTTAGCGGGAGGCACCCTCGAAGGTTCTTC. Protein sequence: CASSVVSGRHPRRFF.

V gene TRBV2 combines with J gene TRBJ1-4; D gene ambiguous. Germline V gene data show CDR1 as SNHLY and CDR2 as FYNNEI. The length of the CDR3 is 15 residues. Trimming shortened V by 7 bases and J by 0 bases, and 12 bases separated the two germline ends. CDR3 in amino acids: CASTKAGATNEKLFF. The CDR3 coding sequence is TGTGCCAGCACCAAGGCAGGCGCAACTAATGAAAAACTGTTTTTT.

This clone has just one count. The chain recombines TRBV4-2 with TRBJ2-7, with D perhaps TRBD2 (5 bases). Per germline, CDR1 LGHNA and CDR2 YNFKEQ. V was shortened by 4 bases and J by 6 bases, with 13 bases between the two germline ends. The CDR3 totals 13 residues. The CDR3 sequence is CASSRSRDGEQYF. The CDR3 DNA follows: TGTGCCAGCAGCCGTTCCCGGGATGGCGAGCAGTACTTC.

In nucleotides, the CDR3 is TGTGCCACCAGCAGAGATCGGTCCAGGGGGCACGTCATGAACACTGAAGCTTTCTTT. Translated, it gives CATSRDRSRGHVMNTEAFF. V is TRBV15 and J is TRBJ1-1, with TRBD1 identical over 8 bases. CDR3 length equals 19 residues. Germline assignment: CDR1 LNHNV and CDR2 YYDKDF (reference sequence). Germline trimming cut 0 bases from V and 0 bases from J; bases unmatched to any gene: 12.

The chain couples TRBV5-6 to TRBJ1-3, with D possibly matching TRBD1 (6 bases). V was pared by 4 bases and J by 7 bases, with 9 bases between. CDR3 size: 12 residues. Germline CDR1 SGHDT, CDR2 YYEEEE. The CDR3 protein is CASSGRGNTIYF. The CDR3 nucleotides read TGTGCCAGCAGCGGCAGGGGTAACACCATATATTTT.

CDR3 sequence reads: CASSPLAGGETQYF. As DNA, the CDR3 is TGTGCCAGCTCACCCTTAGCGGGAGGGGAGACCCAGTACTTC. The chain recombines TRBV18 with TRBJ2-5; 11 positions agree with TRBD2. With 3 bases clipped from V and 5 bases from J, the junction kept 2 bases outside the gene matches. Germline assignment: CDR1 KGHSH and CDR2 LQKENI. CDR3 size: 14 residues.

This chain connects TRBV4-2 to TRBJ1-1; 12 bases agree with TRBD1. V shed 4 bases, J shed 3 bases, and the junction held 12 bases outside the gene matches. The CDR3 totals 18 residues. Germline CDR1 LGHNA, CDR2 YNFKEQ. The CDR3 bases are TGTGCCAGCAGCCCGACCGGGACAGGGGGCCTCTGGGACACTGAAGCTTTCTTT. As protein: CASSPTGTGGLWDTEAFF.

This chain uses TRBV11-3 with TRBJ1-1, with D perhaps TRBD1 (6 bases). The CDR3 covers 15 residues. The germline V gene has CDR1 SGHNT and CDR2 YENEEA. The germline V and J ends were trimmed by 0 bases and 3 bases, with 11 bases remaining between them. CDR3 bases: TGTGCCAGCAGCTTAGATATCAGGGGCGACACTGAAGCTTTCTTT. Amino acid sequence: CASSLDIRGDTEAFF. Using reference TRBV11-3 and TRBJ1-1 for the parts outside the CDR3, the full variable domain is EAGVVQSPRYKIIEKKQPVAFWCNPISGHNTLYWYLQNLGQGPELLIRYENEEAVDDSQLPKDRFSAERLKGVDSTLKIQPAELGDSAVYLCASSLDIRGDTEAFFGQGTRLTVV.

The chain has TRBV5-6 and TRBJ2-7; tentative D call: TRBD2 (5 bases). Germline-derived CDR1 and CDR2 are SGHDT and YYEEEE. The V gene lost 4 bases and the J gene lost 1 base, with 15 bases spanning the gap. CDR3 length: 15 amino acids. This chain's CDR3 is CASSMGRLGSYEQYF. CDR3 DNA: TGTGCCAGCAGCATGGGGAGACTTGGGTCCTACGAGCAGTACTTC. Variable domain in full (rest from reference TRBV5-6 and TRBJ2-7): DAGVTQSPTHLIKTRGQQVTLRCSPKSGHDTVSWYQQALGQGPQFIFQYYEEEERQRGNFPDRFSGHQFPNYSSELNVNALLLGDSALYLCASSMGRLGSYEQYFGPGTRLTVT.

In nucleotides, the CDR3 is TGTGCCAGCAGTTACTCGAAGGCAGTAGGGACATTATTGTACTTC. This sequence encodes CASSYSKAVGTLLYF. This chain connects TRBV6-5 to TRBJ2-7; D perhaps matches TRBD1 (6 bases). V gave up 0 bases and J gave up 12 bases, with 21 bases separating them. The CDR3 sequence is 15 residues long. Germline V gene data show CDR1 as MNHEY and CDR2 as SVGAGI.

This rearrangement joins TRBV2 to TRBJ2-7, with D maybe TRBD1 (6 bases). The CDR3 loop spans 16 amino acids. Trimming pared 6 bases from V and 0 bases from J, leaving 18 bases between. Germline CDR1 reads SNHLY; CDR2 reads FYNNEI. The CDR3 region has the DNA TGTGCCAGCAGGGACCCGACTTGGGGGCCCTCCTACGAGCAGTACTTC. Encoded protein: CASRDPTWGPSYEQYF.

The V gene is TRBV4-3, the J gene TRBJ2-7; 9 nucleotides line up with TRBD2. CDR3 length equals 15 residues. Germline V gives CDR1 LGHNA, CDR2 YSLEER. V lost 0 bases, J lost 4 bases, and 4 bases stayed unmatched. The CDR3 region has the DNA TGCGCCAGCAGCCAAGATTGGCGGGAGGGTTACGAGCAGTACTTC. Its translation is CASSQDWREGYEQYF.

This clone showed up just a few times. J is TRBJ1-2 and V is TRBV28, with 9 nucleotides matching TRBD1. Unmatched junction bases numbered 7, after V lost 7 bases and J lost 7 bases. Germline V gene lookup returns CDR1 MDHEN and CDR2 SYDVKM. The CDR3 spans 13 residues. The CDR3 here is CASTSGTGIGYTF. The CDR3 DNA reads TGTGCCAGCACGTCCGGGACAGGGATTGGCTACACCTTC.

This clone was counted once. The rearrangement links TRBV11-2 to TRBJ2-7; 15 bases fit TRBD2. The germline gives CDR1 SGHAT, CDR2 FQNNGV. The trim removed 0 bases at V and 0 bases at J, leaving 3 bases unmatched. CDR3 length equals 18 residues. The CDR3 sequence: CASSLDRGLAGGSYEQYF. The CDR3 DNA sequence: TGTGCCAGCAGCTTAGATCGGGGACTAGCGGGAGGCTCCTACGAGCAGTACTTC.